This TCR beta chain is drawn from a study of blood T cell repertoires in COVID-19. TCRdb's table, derived via immunoSEQ multiplex PCR, lists solely in-frame clones and lacks some. The data hold more than 150,000 clones, with over 70% observed a single time. V lost 4 bases, J lost 4 bases, and 6 bases stayed unmatched. Germline V lookup: CDR1 LGHDT, CDR2 YNNKEL (reference sequence). The CDR3 spans 15 residues. This receptor was obtained from a woman aged 55-70 years who had recovered from COVID-19. The sample consisted of PBMCs or T cells enriched from blood (not recorded which). V usage is TRBV3-1 (or the pseudogene TRBV3-2) and J usage is TRBJ2-3, with 9 bases identical to TRBD1. CDR3 sequence (DNA): TGTGCCAGCAGCCTCGGGACAGGGAGGTCAGATACGCAGTATTTT. Translating gives CASSLGTGRSDTQYF.